The 16 T cell receptor beta chains given below trace back to one sample, sequenced in a study of blood T cell repertoires in COVID-19. The data were produced by immunoSEQ multiplex PCR, yet TCRdb's version contains in-frame clones alone and is incomplete. The sample contains over 250,000 clones, approximately 85% of which appear only once. The specimen was peripheral blood. The source of these receptors is a woman in her 70s with acute or convalescent COVID-19.

The genes are TRBV9 and TRBJ2-1; 7 bases align to TRBD2. J was trimmed by 2 bases and V by 0 bases; bases with no gene match: 2. The CDR3 runs to 15 residues. The germline CDR1 and CDR2 sequences are SGDLS and YYNGEE. The CDR3 DNA reads as TGTGCCAGCAGCGTAGGGGGACTAACCTACAATGAGCAGTTCTTC. Translated: CASSVGGLTYNEQFF.

The chain has TRBV9 and TRBJ1-2; D remains unclear. Between the trimmed V and J ends, which lost 1 base and 8 bases, there was a span of 9 bases. In germline, CDR1 is SGDLS, CDR2 YYNGEE. The length of the CDR3 is 12 residues. This CDR3 is CASSVMRSGYTF. The CDR3 region has the DNA TGTGCCAGCAGCGTAATGAGGTCGGGCTACACCTTC.

This chain connects TRBV5-4 to TRBJ2-1; 15 bases are shared with TRBD2. Germline V gene data show CDR1 as SGHNT and CDR2 as YYREEE (reference sequence). With 4 bases clipped from V and 9 bases from J, the junction kept 8 bases outside the gene matches. The CDR3 length is 16 residues. CDR3 bases: TGTGCCAGCAGCACGGGACTAGCGGGGGGTGGAGGTGAGCAGTTCTTC. It translates to CASSTGLAGGGGEQFF.

The gene calls are TRBV6-6 and TRBJ1-2; D remains unclear. The CDR3 is made up of 13 amino acids. Trimming stripped 10 bases from V and 5 bases from J, with 17 bases between. CDR1 is MNHNY, CDR2 SVGAGI, per germline (reference sequence). The CDR3 sequence: CATQPGLLYGYTF. Here the CDR3 DNA reads TGTGCCACTCAACCAGGCCTCCTTTATGGCTACACCTTC.

This clone appeared a single time. The V call is TRBV5-6, the J call TRBJ2-1; a possible D gene is TRBD1 (6 bases). The CDR3 length is 15 residues. Germline CDR1 reads SGHDT; CDR2 reads YYEEEE. The V and J ends lost 5 bases and 7 bases respectively, with 19 bases between them. The CDR3 region is CASSFPGGPLNEQFF. CDR3 nucleotide sequence: TGTGCCAGCAGTTTTCCTGGGGGCCCCCTGAATGAGCAGTTCTTC.

The J gene is TRBJ1-5, the V gene TRBV27; no firm D call. Germline V CDR1 and CDR2: MNHEY, SMNVEV (reference sequence). V gave up 5 bases and J gave up 9 bases, with 14 bases separating them. There are 13 residues in the CDR3. Written as DNA, the CDR3 is TGTGCCAGCAGTCTCTCGAGTCGGGGGCCCCAGCATTTT. This gives the protein CASSLSSRGPQHF.

V is TRBV29-1 and J is TRBJ1-1; a weak D match, TRBD1 (6 bases). Germline CDR1 and CDR2: SQVTM and ANQGSEA. V lost 7 bases and J 4 bases, leaving 16 bases between the germline ends. The CDR3 loop spans 13 amino acids. CDR3 sequence (DNA): TGCAGCGGGTCCGAGGACAGATCCACTGAAGCTTTCTTT. This codes for CSGSEDRSTEAFF.

The chain has TRBV2 and TRBJ1-4; 10 bases align to TRBD1. The germline V gene has CDR1 SNHLY and CDR2 FYNNEI. The CDR3 runs 14 residues. The junction had 5 bases not matched to a gene; V was cut back by 6 bases and J by 7 bases. The CDR3 reads CASRSGTGAEKLFF. CDR3 bases: TGTGCCAGCAGGTCCGGGACAGGGGCTGAAAAACTGTTTTTT.

The rearrangement joins TRBV30 to TRBJ2-1, with TRBD1 matching 7 bases. This CDR3 has 14 residues. V was clipped by 2 bases and J by 14 bases; unmatched bases: 15. The germline CDR1 and CDR2 sequences are GTSNPN and SVGIG (reference sequence). The CDR3 sequence: CAWSPRDSLQVKFF. The CDR3 nucleotides read TGTGCCTGGAGTCCCCGGGACAGTCTACAGGTCAAGTTCTTC. Looking up the rest from reference TRBV30 and TRBJ2-1 gives the full variable domain: SQTIHQWPATLVQPVGSPLSLECTVEGTSNPNLYWYRQAAGRGLQLLFYSVGIGQISSEVPQNLSASRPQDRQFILSSKKLLLSDSGFYLCAWSPRDSLQVKFFGPGTRLTVL.

The chain is built from TRBV24-1 and TRBJ1-2; 9 bases align to TRBD1. V trimming: 10 bases; J trimming: 7 bases; junction bases outside the gene matches: 6. This CDR3 is built from 12 residues. The germline V gene encodes CDR1 KGHDR and CDR2 SFDVKD. For the CDR3, the DNA is TGTGCCACTCAAACAGGGGGCGGTGGCTACACCTTC. The encoded protein is CATQTGGGGYTF.

This chain uses TRBV7-2 with TRBJ2-7; 8 nucleotides align to TRBD2. Trimming removed 1 base from V and 5 bases from J; junction bases left unmatched: 10. The CDR3 runs 16 residues. The germline CDR1 and CDR2 sequences are SGHTA and FQGNSA. The CDR3 nucleotides read TGTGCCAGCAGCTTAGGTCCGCGGGGGGCGCGCCACGAGCAGTACTTC. As protein: CASSLGPRGARHEQYF. The full variable domain, its missing parts supplied by reference TRBV7-2 and TRBJ2-7, is GAGVSQSPSNKVTEKGKDVELRCDPISGHTALYWYRQSLGQGLEFLIYFQGNSAPDKSGLPSDRFSAERTGGSVSTLTIQRTQQEDSAVYLCASSLGPRGARHEQYFGPGTRLTVT.

The rearrangement links TRBV5-1 to TRBJ1-1; no clear D. Between the trimmed V and J ends, which lost 4 bases and 4 bases, there was a span of 26 bases. Per germline, CDR1 SGHRS and CDR2 YFSETQ. The CDR3 is 18 amino acids. The CDR3 loop is CASSVAGSTAPLGTEAFF. The DNA of the CDR3 is TGCGCCAGCAGCGTGGCCGGGAGCACAGCACCTCTGGGCACTGAAGCTTTCTTT. Full variable domain (outside the CDR3, taken from reference TRBV5-1 and TRBJ1-1): KAGVTQTPRYLIKTRGQQVTLSCSPISGHRSVSWYQQTPGQGLQFLFEYFSETQRNKGNFPGRFSGRQFSNSRSEMNVSTLELGDSALYLCASSVAGSTAPLGTEAFFGQGTRLTVV.

This sequence joins TRBV6-6 and TRBJ1-5; D might be TRBD1 (5 bases). V was trimmed by 5 bases and J by 4 bases, leaving 9 bases between them. Per germline, CDR1 MNHNY and CDR2 SVGAGI (reference sequence). The CDR3 is made up of 13 amino acids. The CDR3 loop reads CASSPDKNQPQHF. CDR3 coding DNA: TGTGCCAGCAGTCCGGACAAAAATCAGCCCCAGCATTTT.

The chain recombines TRBV5-1 with TRBJ2-2; 7 positions match TRBD1. There are 17 residues in the CDR3. The germline V gene has CDR1 SGHRS and CDR2 YFSETQ. The J segment lost 5 bases and the V segment lost 4 bases, leaving 14 bases of the junction unmatched. CDR3 sequence: CASSRSSRGIGTGELFF. The DNA for the CDR3 is TGCGCCAGCAGCCGCTCCTCCAGGGGGATCGGGACCGGGGAGCTGTTTTTT.

The rearrangement uses TRBV27 and TRBJ2-7; TRBD1 matches 9 bases. Germline-derived CDR1 and CDR2 are MNHEY and SMNVEV (reference sequence). The trim removed 5 bases at V and 5 bases at J, leaving 10 bases unmatched. There are 15 residues in the CDR3. The CDR3 DNA reads TGTGCCAGCAGTCCCCTCCGGGACAGGGTCCACGAGCAGTACTTC. Protein product: CASSPLRDRVHEQYF.

V is TRBV5-1 and J is TRBJ2-7; 7 bases line up with TRBD1. V shed 3 bases, J shed 3 bases, and the junction held 6 bases outside the gene matches. This CDR3 is built from 14 residues. CDR1 and CDR2 from the germline V gene are SGHRS and YFSETQ. CDR3 DNA: TGCGCCAGCAGCTGGGGCAGGGGGAGCTACGAGCAGTACTTC. This gives the protein CASSWGRGSYEQYF. Filled out from reference TRBV5-1 and TRBJ2-7, the complete variable domain reads KAGVTQTPRYLIKTRGQQVTLSCSPISGHRSVSWYQQTPGQGLQFLFEYFSETQRNKGNFPGRFSGRQFSNSRSEMNVSTLELGDSALYLCASSWGRGSYEQYFGPGTRLTVT.